These T cell receptor beta chains were read from a single sample in a study of blood T cell repertoires in COVID-19. The data were produced by immunoSEQ multiplex PCR, yet TCRdb's version contains in-frame clones alone and is incomplete. This table holds 40,000 to 50,000 clones, around 83% found once. Sequencing input: PBMCs or T cells enriched from blood (not recorded which). These receptors originate from a woman between 45 and 65 years old who had recovered from COVID-19. Both conserved end residues are part of each CDR3. D genes are given only for firm matches. Only part of the rows carry a size: once, few, many, or a class if the clone is expanded.

v_gene: TRBV5-1; abundance: .; d_gene: .; j_gene: TRBJ2-7; CDR3nt: TGCGCCAGCAGTCGAGGGACAAACGTCGTCTACGAGCAGTACTTC; CDR3aa: CASSRGTNVVYEQYF
v_gene: TRBV19; abundance: .; d_gene: TRBD2; j_gene: TRBJ2-3; CDR3nt: TGTGCCAGTAGCCGTCGGGGGACTAGCGGCTCGGATACGCAGTATTTT; CDR3aa: CASSRRGTSGSDTQYF
v_gene: TRBV19; abundance: .; d_gene: TRBD1; j_gene: TRBJ1-1; CDR3nt: TGTGCCAGTAGGGAGACAGGGGTGAACACTGAAGCTTTCTTT; CDR3aa: CASRETGVNTEAFF
v_gene: TRBV28; abundance: .; d_gene: .; j_gene: TRBJ1-2; CDR3nt: TGTGCCAGCACGCGAGGTGGCAGCAACTATGGCTACACCTTC; CDR3aa: CASTRGGSNYGYTF
v_gene: TRBV4-1; abundance: .; d_gene: .; j_gene: TRBJ1-4; CDR3nt: TGCGCCAGCAGCCAAGATGGATTCGACAGCGTTGAAAAACTGTTTTTT; CDR3aa: CASSQDGFDSVEKLFF
v_gene: TRBV27; abundance: .; d_gene: .; j_gene: TRBJ2-1; CDR3nt: TGTGCCAGCAGTTCTGGGGCAGGGGATTTTTATAAGCAGTTCTTC; CDR3aa: CASSSGAGDFYKQFF
v_gene: TRBV5-1; abundance: .; d_gene: TRBD1; j_gene: TRBJ1-6; CDR3nt: TGCGCCAGCAGCCCGGGACAGCTACTAGAAAATTCACCCCTCCACTTT; CDR3aa: CASSPGQLLENSPLHF
v_gene: TRBV7-2; abundance: .; d_gene: TRBD2; j_gene: TRBJ2-3; CDR3nt: TGTGCCAGCAGCCCGCACGGCCCCCTACTAGCGGGGGTCGATACGCAGTATTTT; CDR3aa: CASSPHGPLLAGVDTQYF
v_gene: TRBV30; abundance: .; d_gene: .; j_gene: TRBJ2-7; CDR3nt: TGTGCCTGGAGTCTCGGGGAATCCTACGAGCAGTACTTC; CDR3aa: CAWSLGESYEQYF
v_gene: TRBV6-5; abundance: .; d_gene: .; j_gene: TRBJ1-3; CDR3nt: TGTGCCAGCAGTTACAGGGGAACTGGAAACACCATATATTTT; CDR3aa: CASSYRGTGNTIYF
v_gene: TRBV6-5; abundance: .; d_gene: TRBD1; j_gene: TRBJ1-1; CDR3nt: TGTGCCAGCAGTTACGCTCAGGGGGCTCCTGAAGCTTTCTTT; CDR3aa: CASSYAQGAPEAFF
v_gene: TRBV7-3; abundance: .; d_gene: .; j_gene: TRBJ2-3; CDR3nt: TGTGCCAGCAGCGACTACAGTGTAGGCACAGATACGCAGTATTTT; CDR3aa: CASSDYSVGTDTQYF
v_gene: TRBV3-1/TRBV3-2; abundance: .; d_gene: TRBD1; j_gene: TRBJ1-1; CDR3nt: TGTGCCAGCAGCCAAATTTCGAGGGGGCGGCATACTGAAGCTTTCTTT; CDR3aa: CASSQISRGRHTEAFF
v_gene: TRBV7-6; abundance: .; d_gene: TRBD1; j_gene: TRBJ2-7; CDR3nt: TGTGCCAGCAGCCCGGGACAGGGCTATAGCGAGCAGTACTTC; CDR3aa: CASSPGQGYSEQYF
v_gene: TRBV2; abundance: .; d_gene: .; j_gene: TRBJ1-5; CDR3nt: TGTGCCAGCAGTCTTAACTGGGGCCAGCCCCAGCATTTT; CDR3aa: CASSLNWGQPQHF
v_gene: TRBV5-1; abundance: .; d_gene: .; j_gene: TRBJ2-1; CDR3nt: TGCGCCAGCAGTACTGGAACAAGCGAGTACAATGAGCAGTTCTTC; CDR3aa: CASSTGTSEYNEQFF
v_gene: TRBV6-5; abundance: .; d_gene: TRBD1; j_gene: TRBJ2-7; CDR3nt: TGTGCCAGCAGTTACGAGACAGGGTTTCACGAGCAGTACTTC; CDR3aa: CASSYETGFHEQYF
v_gene: TRBV28; abundance: .; d_gene: TRBD2; j_gene: TRBJ2-7; CDR3nt: TGTGCCAGCAGTTTCCCTCCTAGCGGGAGCTACAGCGAGCAGTACTTC; CDR3aa: CASSFPPSGSYSEQYF
v_gene: TRBV28; abundance: .; d_gene: TRBD2; j_gene: TRBJ2-2; CDR3nt: TGTGCCAGCAGTTTACCTCTCGGGACTAGCGGGGGGGCTGCCGGGGAGCTGTTTTTT; CDR3aa: CASSLPLGTSGGAAGELFF
v_gene: TRBV5-6; abundance: .; d_gene: TRBD1; j_gene: TRBJ1-5; CDR3nt: TGTGCCAGCAGTCCCCACCGGACAGGGTATAGCAATCAGCCCCAGCATTTT; CDR3aa: CASSPHRTGYSNQPQHF
v_gene: TRBV6-2/TRBV6-3; abundance: .; d_gene: TRBD1; j_gene: TRBJ1-5; CDR3nt: TGTGCCAGCAGTGGGGCTGGGACAGGCCAACAGCCCCAGCATTTT; CDR3aa: CASSGAGTGQQPQHF
v_gene: TRBV6-1; abundance: .; d_gene: TRBD1; j_gene: TRBJ2-3; CDR3nt: TGTGCCGTCCGACAGGGCTCCACAGATACGCAGTATTTT; CDR3aa: CAVRQGSTDTQYF
v_gene: TRBV6-2/TRBV6-3; abundance: .; d_gene: TRBD2; j_gene: TRBJ2-3; CDR3nt: TGTGCCAGCAGTTACGTGGGACTAATCACAGATACGCAGTATTTT; CDR3aa: CASSYVGLITDTQYF
v_gene: TRBV9; abundance: .; d_gene: TRBD1; j_gene: TRBJ1-4; CDR3nt: TGTGCCAGCAGCGTAGGGACAGGCCTAACTAATGAAAAACTGTTTTTT; CDR3aa: CASSVGTGLTNEKLFF
v_gene: TRBV6-2/TRBV6-3; abundance: .; d_gene: .; j_gene: TRBJ2-5; CDR3nt: TGTGCCAGCAGTTACTCGTCGTACGGGTTCGAGACCCAGTACTTC; CDR3aa: CASSYSSYGFETQYF
v_gene: TRBV5-4; abundance: .; d_gene: .; j_gene: TRBJ2-7; CDR3nt: TGTGCCAGCAGCTTGGCCGGGAGCTACGAGCAGTACTTC; CDR3aa: CASSLAGSYEQYF
v_gene: TRBV29-1; abundance: .; d_gene: .; j_gene: TRBJ1-2; CDR3nt: TGCAGCGTTGAACAGGGAAGTCCGGAGAATGGCTACACCTTC; CDR3aa: CSVEQGSPENGYTF
v_gene: TRBV9; abundance: .; d_gene: TRBD1; j_gene: TRBJ2-1; CDR3nt: TGTGCCAGCAGCGCGAGACAGGGGGCATCCTACAATGAGCAGTTCTTC; CDR3aa: CASSARQGASYNEQFF
v_gene: TRBV5-1; abundance: .; d_gene: TRBD1; j_gene: TRBJ2-5; CDR3nt: TGCGCCAGCAGCCACGGACAGGACGGGGAGACCCAGTACTTC; CDR3aa: CASSHGQDGETQYF
v_gene: TRBV6-6; abundance: once; d_gene: TRBD1; j_gene: TRBJ1-5; CDR3nt: TGTGCCAGCACGTACAGGGGGGGCAATCAGCCCCAGCATTTT; CDR3aa: CASTYRGGNQPQHF
v_gene: TRBV15; abundance: .; d_gene: TRBD1; j_gene: TRBJ2-6; CDR3nt: TGTGCCACCAGCAGAATCGGACAGGGGCTTCGGGGGGCCAACGTCCTGACTTTC; CDR3aa: CATSRIGQGLRGANVLTF
v_gene: TRBV4-1; abundance: .; d_gene: .; j_gene: TRBJ1-2; CDR3nt: TGCGCCAGCAGCCAAGATACAGGGATCTATGGCTACACCTTC; CDR3aa: CASSQDTGIYGYTF
v_gene: TRBV7-9; abundance: .; d_gene: TRBD2; j_gene: TRBJ2-5; CDR3nt: TGTGCCAGCAGCTTAGACTCGGGACTAGCGGGCCAAGAGACCCAGTACTTC; CDR3aa: CASSLDSGLAGQETQYF
v_gene: TRBV5-4; abundance: .; d_gene: .; j_gene: TRBJ1-1; CDR3nt: TGTGCCAGCAGCTTGGAGGGGGGGAAGAACACTGAAGCTTTCTTT; CDR3aa: CASSLEGGKNTEAFF
v_gene: TRBV14; abundance: few; d_gene: .; j_gene: TRBJ2-7; CDR3nt: TGTGCCAGCAGCCAAGCGGGGTTCCCTTTGGAGCAGTACTTC; CDR3aa: CASSQAGFPLEQYF
v_gene: TRBV2; abundance: .; d_gene: .; j_gene: TRBJ1-2; CDR3nt: TGTGCCAGCAGTGTGGACAATAACTATGGCTACACCTTC; CDR3aa: CASSVDNNYGYTF
v_gene: TRBV6-5; abundance: .; d_gene: .; j_gene: TRBJ1-4; CDR3nt: TGTGCCAGCAGTTACTCGGGGGGTAGCGATGAACTGTTTTTT; CDR3aa: CASSYSGGSDELFF
v_gene: TRBV2; abundance: .; d_gene: TRBD1; j_gene: TRBJ2-1; CDR3nt: TGTGCCAGCAGCGTAGACAGGGGGAATGAGCAGTTCTTC; CDR3aa: CASSVDRGNEQFF
v_gene: TRBV19; abundance: once; d_gene: TRBD1; j_gene: TRBJ2-2; CDR3nt: TGTGCCAGTAGAGCTCAGACAGGGGGGAACACCGGGGAGCTGTTTTTT; CDR3aa: CASRAQTGGNTGELFF
v_gene: TRBV19; abundance: .; d_gene: TRBD1; j_gene: TRBJ2-3; CDR3nt: TGTGCCAGTAGTATACAGGCAGGGGGTAGCACAGATACGCAGTATTTT; CDR3aa: CASSIQAGGSTDTQYF
v_gene: TRBV28; abundance: .; d_gene: TRBD2; j_gene: TRBJ2-5; CDR3nt: TGTGCCAGCAGTTTTTGGGGTAGCGGGAGTAAAGAGACCCAGTACTTC; CDR3aa: CASSFWGSGSKETQYF
v_gene: TRBV9; abundance: .; d_gene: .; j_gene: TRBJ1-2; CDR3nt: TGTGCCAGCAGCGCCGGGTCGAACTATGGCTACACCTTC; CDR3aa: CASSAGSNYGYTF
v_gene: TRBV6-2/TRBV6-3; abundance: once; d_gene: TRBD2; j_gene: TRBJ2-7; CDR3nt: TGTGCCAGCAGCCTGGGTAGCGGGGGGCCATACGAGCAGTACTTC; CDR3aa: CASSLGSGGPYEQYF